A selection of T cell receptor beta chains follows, all from one sample in a study of blood T cell repertoires in COVID-19. The protocol was immunoSEQ multiplex PCR, while the TCRdb copy is restricted to in-frame clones and leaves out a portion. The sample shows some 35,000 clones, about nine tenths of them seen only once. The sequenced sample was peripheral blood. These receptors all come from a man between 65 and 85 years old with acute or convalescent COVID-19. CDR3s include the opening cysteine and the closing phenylalanine or tryptophan. D genes are given only for firm matches. Rows give clone size only sometimes, using once, few, many, or a class for an expanded clone.

>TRBD1|TRBV5-1|-|TRBJ1-3
TGCGCCAGCAGCCTGGAGGGACAGGGTACGCACACCATATATTTT
CASSLEGQGTHTIYF
>TRBD2|TRBV20-1|once|TRBJ2-7
TGCAGTGCGAGTTCTAGCGGGCGGCCCTACGAGCAGTACTTC
CSASSSGRPYEQYF
>-|TRBV23-1|-|TRBJ1-5
TGCGCCAGCAGTCTCAGACAGCGCAATCAGCCCCAGCATTTT
CASSLRQRNQPQHF
>TRBD2|TRBV11-2|-|TRBJ2-1
TGTGCCAGCAGCTCACTAGCGGGAAATCGCAATGAGCAGTTCTTC
CASSSLAGNRNEQFF
>-|TRBV6-5|-|TRBJ1-3
TGTGCCAGCAGTAACCGGGACATAGGAAACACCATATATTTT
CASSNRDIGNTIYF
>-|TRBV2|medium-sized|TRBJ1-5
TGTGCCAGCAGTGACGTCGCGGCGGGTGGTTATCAGCCCCAGCATTTT
CASSDVAAGGYQPQHF
>-|TRBV19|-|TRBJ1-2
TGTGCCAGTAGCAAGCAGGTTAACTATGGCTACACCTTC
CASSKQVNYGYTF
>TRBD1|TRBV7-2|-|TRBJ2-3
TGTGCCAGCTCGGGACAGCTCACAGATACGCAGTATTTT
CASSGQLTDTQYF
>TRBD1|TRBV4-1|many|TRBJ2-4
TGCGCCAGCAGCCAAGATCGGACAGGGCAAAAAAACATTCAGTACTTC
CASSQDRTGQKNIQYF
>-|TRBV19|-|TRBJ2-3
TGTGCCAGTAGTCCATACAGGGAAATAATAGATACGCAGTATTTT
CASSPYREIIDTQYF
>-|TRBV5-1|-|TRBJ1-1
TGCGCCAGCAGCAATACGCAGGACACTGAAGCTTTCTTT
CASSNTQDTEAFF
>-|TRBV18|-|TRBJ1-2
TGTGCCAGCTCGCAATCGGACGGGGTCTATGGCTACACCTTC
CASSQSDGVYGYTF
>TRBD2|TRBV6-2/TRBV6-3|-|TRBJ2-7
TGTGCCAGCAGTTACGGGACTAGCGGGAGGGCCTACGAGCAGTACTTC
CASSYGTSGRAYEQYF
>-|TRBV9|once|TRBJ1-1
TGTGCCAGCAGCGGAGACCCGGGACTAGAAGCTTTCTTT
CASSGDPGLEAFF
>TRBD1|TRBV11-2|-|TRBJ2-7
TGTGCCAGCAGCTTAAGGCGGGACAGGGTGCCCTACGAGCAGTACTTC
CASSLRRDRVPYEQYF
>-|TRBV6-5|-|TRBJ1-3
TGTGCCAGCAGTTACGACACTGGAAACACCATATATTTT
CASSYDTGNTIYF
>TRBD1|TRBV11-2|once|TRBJ2-1
TGTGCCAGCAGCCGTGACAGGGGTCTTTACAATGAGCAGTTCTTC
CASSRDRGLYNEQFF
>-|TRBV12-1|-|TRBJ2-7
TGTGCCAGCAGCTTTGCGCTTGGGGACAGGGGAGTCGAGCAGTACTTC
CASSFALGDRGVEQYF
>-|TRBV7-2|-|TRBJ2-7
TGTGCCAGCAGCTTAGCGAGCGGAGGAGGCACCGACGAGCAGTACTTC
CASSLASGGGTDEQYF
>TRBD2|TRBV27|-|TRBJ2-3
TGTGCCAGCAGCTCGGGACTAGCGGAGAACACAGATACGCAGTATTTT
CASSSGLAENTDTQYF
>-|TRBV6-4|-|TRBJ1-2
TGTGCCAGCAGTGATCCCTTCCGCAGCAACGAGGATGGCTACACCTTC
CASSDPFRSNEDGYTF
>TRBD2|TRBV4-2|-|TRBJ2-1
TGTGCCAGCAGCCAAGCTAGCGGGAGGGCCGATTCCTACAATGAGCAGTTCTTC
CASSQASGRADSYNEQFF
>-|TRBV5-1|-|TRBJ1-1
TGCGCCAGCACTTATACAGAGGCGGGGACTGAAGCTTTCTTT
CASTYTEAGTEAFF
>TRBD1|TRBV11-1|-|TRBJ1-5
TGTGCCAGCAGCTTAGGACAGGGGAGCAATCAGCCCCAGCATTTT
CASSLGQGSNQPQHF
>-|TRBV2|-|TRBJ1-1
TGTGCCAGCAGTGCTGGTGGGGCGCATACTGAAGCTTTCTTT
CASSAGGAHTEAFF
>-|TRBV10-3|-|TRBJ1-6
TGTGCCTCGAAAGAGAGGTCTGATTCACCCCTCCACTTT
CASKERSDSPLHF
>-|TRBV19|-|TRBJ1-1
TGTGCCAGTAGTATAGCCCCAGGGGATGAAGCTTTCTTT
CASSIAPGDEAFF
>TRBD1|TRBV6-5|-|TRBJ2-7
TGTGCCAGCAGTCCGCCCGGGACAGGAGGAGTCGAGCAGTACTTC
CASSPPGTGGVEQYF
>TRBD1|TRBV28|-|TRBJ1-5
TGTGCCAGCAGCCCCGGGACAGGGGAAAAGCCCCAGCATTTT
CASSPGTGEKPQHF
>-|TRBV3-1/TRBV3-2|-|TRBJ2-2
TGTGCCAGCAGCCGTGGAGCGGCGAACACCGGGGAGCTGTTTTTT
CASSRGAANTGELFF
>-|TRBV15|-|TRBJ2-6
TGTGCCACCAGCAGAGCCCCGACAGGTAGCTCTGGGGCCAACGTCCTGACTTTC
CATSRAPTGSSGANVLTF
>-|TRBV10-3|-|TRBJ2-5
TGTGCCATCAGTTCGGGGGAAGGAAAAGAGACCCAGTACTTC
CAISSGEGKETQYF
>-|TRBV30|-|TRBJ1-6
TGTGCCTGGAGTGTACAGCCAGATTCACCCCTCCACTTT
CAWSVQPDSPLHF
>-|TRBV5-4|few|TRBJ1-1
TGTGCCAGCAGCTTAGCACGAAACAGAAACACTGAAGCTTTCTTT
CASSLARNRNTEAFF
>TRBD2|TRBV5-4|-|TRBJ2-7
TGTGCCAGCAGCCCGGGACTAGGGGTCTACGAGCAGTACTTC
CASSPGLGVYEQYF
>-|TRBV19|-|TRBJ1-5
TGTGCCAGTAGTTCCAGACAGGGCAATCAGCCCCAGCATTTT
CASSSRQGNQPQHF
>TRBD1|TRBV7-2|-|TRBJ1-5
TGTGCCAGCAGCGTGGACAGGGGCAATCAGCCCCAGCATTTT
CASSVDRGNQPQHF
>TRBD1|TRBV25-1|-|TRBJ2-7
TGTGCCAGCAGTGAACGACAGGGGACGGCCTACGAGCAGTACTTC
CASSERQGTAYEQYF
>TRBD1|TRBV24-1|-|TRBJ2-3
TGTGCCACCAGTCCGGACAGGGATAGCACAGATACGCAGTATTTT
CATSPDRDSTDTQYF
>TRBD1|TRBV2|-|TRBJ1-2
TGTGCCAGCAGGGGACAGGGGGACTATGGCTACACCTTC
CASRGQGDYGYTF
>TRBD2|TRBV7-8|-|TRBJ2-1
TGTGCCAGCAGCTTAATGGGGACTAGCGGGGGCGGTGAGCAGTTCTTC
CASSLMGTSGGGEQFF
>-|TRBV2|once|TRBJ1-5
TGTGCCAGCAGTGCTGACAGGTCTTATCAGCCCCAGCATTTT
CASSADRSYQPQHF
>-|TRBV19|-|TRBJ2-1
TGTGCCAGTAGTATATCAGTCAGTGAGCAGTTCTTC
CASSISVSEQFF
>-|TRBV14|-|TRBJ2-1
TGTGCCAGCAGCCCCCGTGGGGGCACCATCTCCTACAATGAGCAGTTCTTC
CASSPRGGTISYNEQFF
>-|TRBV7-2|-|TRBJ1-5
TGTGCCAGCAGCTTAGCATACAATCAGCCCCAGCATTTT
CASSLAYNQPQHF